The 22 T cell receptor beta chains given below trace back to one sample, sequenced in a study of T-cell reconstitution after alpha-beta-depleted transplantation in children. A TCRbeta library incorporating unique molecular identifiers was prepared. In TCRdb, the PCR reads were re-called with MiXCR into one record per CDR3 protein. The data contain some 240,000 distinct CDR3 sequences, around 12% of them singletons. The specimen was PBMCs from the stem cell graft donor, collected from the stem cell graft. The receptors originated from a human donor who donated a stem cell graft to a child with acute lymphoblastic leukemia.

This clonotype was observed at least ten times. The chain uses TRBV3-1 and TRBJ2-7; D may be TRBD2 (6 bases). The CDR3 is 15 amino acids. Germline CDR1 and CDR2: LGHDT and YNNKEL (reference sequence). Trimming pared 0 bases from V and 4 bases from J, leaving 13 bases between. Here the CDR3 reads CASSQDLAYIYEQYF. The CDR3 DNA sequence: TGTGCCAGCAGCCAAGATCTAGCGTACATTTACGAGCAGTACTTC.

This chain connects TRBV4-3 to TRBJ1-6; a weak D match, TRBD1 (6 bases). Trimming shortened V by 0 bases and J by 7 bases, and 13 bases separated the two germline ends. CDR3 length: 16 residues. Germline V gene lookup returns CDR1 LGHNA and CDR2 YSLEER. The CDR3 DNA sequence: TGCGCCAGCAGCCAAGATTGGGGACAAACCAATTCACCCCTCCACTTT. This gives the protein CASSQDWGQTNSPLHF.

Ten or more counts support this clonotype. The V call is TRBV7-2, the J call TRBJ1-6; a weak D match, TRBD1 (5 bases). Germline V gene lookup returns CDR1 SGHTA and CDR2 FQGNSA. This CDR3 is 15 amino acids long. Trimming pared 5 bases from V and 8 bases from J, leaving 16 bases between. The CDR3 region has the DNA TGTGCCAGCAGCCGGGCCAGGGCCGTAGATTCACCCCTCCACTTT. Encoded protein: CASSRARAVDSPLHF.

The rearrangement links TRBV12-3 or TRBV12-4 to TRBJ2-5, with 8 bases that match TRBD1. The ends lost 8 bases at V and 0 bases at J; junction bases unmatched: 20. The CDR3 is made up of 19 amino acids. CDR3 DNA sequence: TGTGCCAGCTGTTCGACTGGACAGGGTGTTGGGACGTACCAAGAGACCCAGTACTTC. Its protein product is CASCSTGQGVGTYQETQYF.

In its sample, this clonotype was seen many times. CDR3 nucleotide sequence: TGTGCCACCAGCAGATATCGGACAGGGGGCGGAAACATTCAGTACTTC. Protein sequence: CATSRYRTGGGNIQYF. The gene calls are TRBV15 and TRBJ2-4; 11 bases fit TRBD1. The V gene's germline CDR1 is LNHNV and CDR2 YYDKDF (reference sequence). The CDR3 is 16 amino acids. V shed 2 bases, J shed 6 bases, and the junction held 6 bases outside the gene matches.

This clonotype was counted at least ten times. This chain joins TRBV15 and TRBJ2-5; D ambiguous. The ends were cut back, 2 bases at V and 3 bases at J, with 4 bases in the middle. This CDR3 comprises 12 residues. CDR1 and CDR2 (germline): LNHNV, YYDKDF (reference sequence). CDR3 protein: CATSRQKETQYF. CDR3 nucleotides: TGTGCCACCAGCAGACAAAAAGAGACCCAGTACTTC.

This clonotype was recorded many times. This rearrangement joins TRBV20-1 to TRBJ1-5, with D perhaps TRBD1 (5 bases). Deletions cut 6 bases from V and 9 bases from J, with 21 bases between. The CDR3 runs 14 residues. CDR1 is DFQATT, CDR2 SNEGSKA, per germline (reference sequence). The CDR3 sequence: CSADTNRLTGPQHF. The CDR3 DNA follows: TGCAGTGCCGACACGAACAGGTTGACGGGGCCCCAGCATTTT.

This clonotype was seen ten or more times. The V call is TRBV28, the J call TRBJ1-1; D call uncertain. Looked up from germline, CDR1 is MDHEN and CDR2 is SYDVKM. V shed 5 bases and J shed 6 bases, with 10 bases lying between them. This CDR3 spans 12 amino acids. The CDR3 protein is CASSRPGSEAFF. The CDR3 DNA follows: TGTGCCAGCAGTCGGCCGGGGTCTGAAGCTTTCTTT.

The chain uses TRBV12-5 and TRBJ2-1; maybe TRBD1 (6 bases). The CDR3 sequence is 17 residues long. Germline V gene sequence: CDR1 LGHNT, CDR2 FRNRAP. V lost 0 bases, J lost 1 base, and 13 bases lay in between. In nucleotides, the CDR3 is TGTGCTAGTGGTTTGGTACGGACAGTCCCTTCCTACAATGAGCAGTTCTTC. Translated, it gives CASGLVRTVPSYNEQFF.

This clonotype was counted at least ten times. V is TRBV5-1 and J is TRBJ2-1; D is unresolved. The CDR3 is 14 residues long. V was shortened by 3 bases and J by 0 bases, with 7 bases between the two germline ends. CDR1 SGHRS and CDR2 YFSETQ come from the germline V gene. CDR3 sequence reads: CASSSDLSYNEQFF. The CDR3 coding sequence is TGCGCCAGCAGCTCGGACCTCTCCTACAATGAGCAGTTCTTC.

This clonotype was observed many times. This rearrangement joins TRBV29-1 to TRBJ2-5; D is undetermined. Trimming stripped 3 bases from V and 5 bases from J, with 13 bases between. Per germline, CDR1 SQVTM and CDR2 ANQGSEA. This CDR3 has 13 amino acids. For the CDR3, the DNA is TGCAGCGTTGACTTCGACGGTCGTGAGACCCAGTACTTC. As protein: CSVDFDGRETQYF.

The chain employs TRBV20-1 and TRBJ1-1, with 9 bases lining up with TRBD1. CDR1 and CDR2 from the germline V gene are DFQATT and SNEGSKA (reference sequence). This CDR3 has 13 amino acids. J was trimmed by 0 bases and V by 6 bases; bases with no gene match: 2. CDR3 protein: CSARQGVNTEAFF. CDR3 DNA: TGCAGTGCCCGACAGGGGGTGAACACTGAAGCTTTCTTT.

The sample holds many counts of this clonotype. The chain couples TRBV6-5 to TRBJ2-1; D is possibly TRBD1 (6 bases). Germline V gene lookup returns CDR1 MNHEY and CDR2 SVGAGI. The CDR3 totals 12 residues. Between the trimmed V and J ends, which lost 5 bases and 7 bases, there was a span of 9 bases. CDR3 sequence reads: CASSHQGNEQFF. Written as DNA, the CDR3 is TGTGCCAGCAGTCACCAGGGGAATGAGCAGTTCTTC.

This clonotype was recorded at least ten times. The CDR3 here is CASSYSPGAVGEQYF. The CDR3 coding sequence is TGTGCCAGCAGTTACTCCCCGGGGGCAGTTGGCGAGCAGTACTTC. This chain connects TRBV6-5 to TRBJ2-7; D may correspond to TRBD1 or TRBD2 (6 bases each). From germline, CDR1 is MNHEY and CDR2 SVGAGI. The CDR3 runs to 15 residues. With 0 bases removed from V and 6 bases from J, the gap between germline ends came to 15 bases.

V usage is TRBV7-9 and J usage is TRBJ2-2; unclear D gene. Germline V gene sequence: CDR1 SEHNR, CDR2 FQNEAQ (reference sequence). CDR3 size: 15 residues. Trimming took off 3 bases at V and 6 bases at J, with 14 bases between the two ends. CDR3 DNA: TGTGCCAGCAGCTTGGGAAATTCGGTGGCCGGGGAGCTGTTTTTT. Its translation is CASSLGNSVAGELFF.

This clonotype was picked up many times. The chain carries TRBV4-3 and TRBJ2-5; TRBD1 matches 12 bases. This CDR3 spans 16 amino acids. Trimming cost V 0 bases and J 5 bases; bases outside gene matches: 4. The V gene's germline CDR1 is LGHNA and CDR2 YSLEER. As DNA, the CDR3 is TGCGCCAGCAGCCAAGAGGGACAGGGGGCTTTGGAGACCCAGTACTTC. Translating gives CASSQEGQGALETQYF.

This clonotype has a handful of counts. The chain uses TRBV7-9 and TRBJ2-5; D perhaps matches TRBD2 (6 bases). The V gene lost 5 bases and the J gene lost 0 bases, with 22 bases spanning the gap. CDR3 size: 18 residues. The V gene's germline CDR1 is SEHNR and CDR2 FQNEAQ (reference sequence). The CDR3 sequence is CASSHISPGTQYQETQYF. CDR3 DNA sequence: TGTGCCAGCAGCCACATATCACCCGGGACTCAGTACCAAGAGACCCAGTACTTC.

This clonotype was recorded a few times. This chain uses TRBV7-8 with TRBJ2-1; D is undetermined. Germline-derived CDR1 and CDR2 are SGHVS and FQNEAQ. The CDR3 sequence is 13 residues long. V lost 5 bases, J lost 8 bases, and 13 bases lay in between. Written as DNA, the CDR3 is TGTGCCAGCAGCCTTCGGAGTGGGGATGAGCAGTTCTTC. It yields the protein CASSLRSGDEQFF.

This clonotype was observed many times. The CDR3 coding sequence is TGTGCCAGCAGTTACTTGGGACTAGCGGGAGGGCCGGGTGAGCAGTTCTTC. Residues: CASSYLGLAGGPGEQFF. The gene calls are TRBV6-5 and TRBJ2-1; 16 nucleotides agree with TRBD2. Per the germline V gene, CDR1 is MNHEY and CDR2 is SVGAGI. The CDR3 spans 17 residues. Trimming removed 1 base from V and 9 bases from J; junction bases left unmatched: 6.

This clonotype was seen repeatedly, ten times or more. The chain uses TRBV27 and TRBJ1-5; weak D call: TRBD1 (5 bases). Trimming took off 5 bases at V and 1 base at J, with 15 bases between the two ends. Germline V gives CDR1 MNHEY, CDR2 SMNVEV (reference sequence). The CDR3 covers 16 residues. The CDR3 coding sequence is TGTGCCAGCAGTCAAGTTTACGGGGACAGCAATCAGCCCCAGCATTTT. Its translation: CASSQVYGDSNQPQHF.

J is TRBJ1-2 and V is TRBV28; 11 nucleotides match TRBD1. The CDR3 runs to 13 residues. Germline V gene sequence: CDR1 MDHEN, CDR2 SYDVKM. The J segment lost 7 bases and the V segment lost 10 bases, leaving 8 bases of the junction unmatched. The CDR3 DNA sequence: TGTGCCATGGGCCCCGGACAGGGGGCTGGCTACACCTTC. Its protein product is CAMGPGQGAGYTF.

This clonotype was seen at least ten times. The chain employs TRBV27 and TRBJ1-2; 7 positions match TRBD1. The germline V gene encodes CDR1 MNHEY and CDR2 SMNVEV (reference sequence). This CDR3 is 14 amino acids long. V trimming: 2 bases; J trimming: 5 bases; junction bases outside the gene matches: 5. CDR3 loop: CASSLGGQTYGYTF. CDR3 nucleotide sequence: TGTGCCAGCAGTTTAGGGGGACAGACTTATGGCTACACCTTC.